Presented here are 22 T cell receptor beta chains from one specimen sequenced in a study of cytomegalovirus exposure and HLA in healthy donors (dated by TCRdb to between 2016 and 2019). Receptors were amplified or captured by the immunoSEQ multiplex PCR assay. For the multiplex PCR, a mixture combining 60 forward primers for TCR Vbeta segments and 13 reverse primers for TCR Jbeta segments was used. As stored in TCRdb, this immuneACCESS dataset retains in-frame rearrangements with V and J assigned. A fraction of the clones does not appear; measured against another copy, unresolved V genes explain less than half of the discrepancy, and the remainder lacks a known reason. The sample table lists around 150,000 clones, about 75% of them with a count of one. Roughly 10% of the sample rests with the top ten. Input material: PBMCs. All receptors derive from a man younger than 35 in good health and CMV-seropositive.

V and J are TRBV18 and TRBJ2-5; no clear D gene. The CDR3 loop spans 15 amino acids. Trimming took off 1 base at V and 4 bases at J, with 13 bases between the two ends. Germline CDR1 KGHSH, CDR2 LQKENI. The CDR3 is CASSPHGRSGETQYF. The CDR3 region has the DNA TGTGCCAGCTCACCACATGGTAGATCGGGAGAGACCCAGTACTTC.

This clone has only a few counts. V and J are TRBV15 and TRBJ1-4, with D possibly being TRBD1 (5 bases). CDR3 length equals 15 residues. V lost 2 bases, J lost 7 bases, and 14 bases lay in between. From germline, CDR1 is LNHNV and CDR2 YYDKDF (reference sequence). CDR3 region: CATSRQGGEIEKLFF. CDR3 in DNA: TGTGCCACCAGCAGACAGGGAGGAGAAATTGAAAAACTGTTTTTT. The whole variable domain, remainder taken from reference TRBV15 and TRBJ1-4, is DAMVIQNPRYQVTQFGKPVTLSCSQTLNHNVMYWYQQKSSQAPKLLFHYYDKDFNNEADTPDNFQSRRPNTSFCFLDIRSPGLGDTAMYLCATSRQGGEIEKLFFGSGTQLSVL.

In this sample, this clone turned up a few times. The rearrangement links TRBV7-9 to TRBJ2-7; TRBD2 might be the D (5 bases). Germline CDR1 and CDR2: SEHNR and FQNEAQ (reference sequence). The CDR3 spans 14 residues. V lost 2 bases, J lost 7 bases, and 15 bases lay in between. The CDR3: CASSLSLTREEQYF. The CDR3 region has the DNA TGTGCCAGCAGCTTATCCCTAACTAGGGAAGAGCAGTACTTC.

In this sample, this clone turned up once. At one end, the junction sequence differs from germline, possibly due to a read error. The chain recombines TRBV7-9 with TRBJ1-1; 7 nucleotides line up with TRBD1. The CDR3 has 14 amino acids. The germline gives CDR1 SEHNR, CDR2 FQNEAQ (reference sequence). The CDR3 DNA sequence: TGTGCCAGCAGCCTAGCAGGGGGGGCCGCTGAAGCTTTCTTT. Amino acid sequence: CASSLAGGAAEAFF.

The gene calls are TRBV7-2 and TRBJ1-5, with D possibly matching TRBD1 (6 bases). CDR1 and CDR2 from the germline V gene are SGHTA and FQGNSA. V was trimmed by 0 bases and J by 4 bases, leaving 13 bases between them. The CDR3 is 16 residues long. CDR3 sequence: CASSLAPGQPNQPQHF. CDR3 coding DNA: TGTGCCAGCAGCTTAGCCCCTGGACAGCCGAATCAGCCCCAGCATTTT. The full variable domain, in which reference TRBV7-2 and TRBJ1-5 provide the parts outside the CDR3, is GAGVSQSPSNKVTEKGKDVELRCDPISGHTALYWYRQSLGQGLEFLIYFQGNSAPDKSGLPSDRFSAERTGGSVSTLTIQRTQQEDSAVYLCASSLAPGQPNQPQHFGDGTRLSIL.

V and J are TRBV18 and TRBJ2-3; D gene ambiguous. The CDR3 length is 15 residues. Trimming took off 3 bases at V and 0 bases at J, with 10 bases between the two ends. Germline V CDR1 and CDR2: KGHSH, LQKENI. The DNA for the CDR3 is TGTGCCAGCTCACCTAAGCTTACCAGCACAGATACGCAGTATTTT. This codes for CASSPKLTSTDTQYF.

J is TRBJ2-7 and V is TRBV7-7; 7 bases align to TRBD2. V gave up 5 bases and J gave up 4 bases; unmatched junction bases: 11. The CDR3 has 15 residues. From germline, CDR1 is SSHAT and CDR2 FNYEAQ (reference sequence). CDR3 DNA: TGTGCCAGCAGCCTTTACTACGGACTAGGGTACGAGCAGTACTTC. It encodes CASSLYYGLGYEQYF. The whole variable domain, remainder taken from reference TRBV7-7 and TRBJ2-7, is GAGVSQSPRYKVTKRGQDVTLRCDPISSHATLYWYQQALGQGPEFLTYFNYEAQPDKSGLPSDRFSAERPEGSISTLTIQRTEQRDSAMYRCASSLYYGLGYEQYFGPGTRLTVT.

This chain links TRBV27 with TRBJ2-1, with 11 bases identical to TRBD1. The ends lost 6 bases at V and 5 bases at J; junction bases unmatched: 9. The CDR3 consists of 16 residues. Germline assignment: CDR1 MNHEY and CDR2 SMNVEV (reference sequence). CDR3 in amino acids: CASRPLGQGANNEQFF. The CDR3, as DNA: TGTGCCAGCAGACCGTTAGGACAGGGGGCCAACAATGAGCAGTTCTTC.

The V call is TRBV18, the J call TRBJ1-5; 9 bases match TRBD1. Germline-derived CDR1 and CDR2 are KGHSH and LQKENI. The V segment lost 6 bases and the J segment 6 bases; nucleotides outside the gene matches: 6. The CDR3 sequence is 14 residues long. The CDR3 loop is CASSPGQGGQPQHF. CDR3 nucleotides: TGTGCCAGCTCGCCGGGACAGGGAGGTCAGCCCCAGCATTTT.

The chain uses TRBV5-1 and TRBJ2-2; 10 bases match TRBD1. V gave up 4 bases and J gave up 2 bases; unmatched junction bases: 8. CDR3 length equals 17 residues. Germline V gene lookup returns CDR1 SGHRS and CDR2 YFSETQ. DNA of the CDR3: TGCGCCAGCAGCCGTCGACAGGGGGCTACCAACACCGGGGAGCTGTTTTTT. Its translation is CASSRRQGATNTGELFF.

This chain uses TRBV6-5 with TRBJ1-1; D gene unclear. CDR3 size: 13 residues. V lost 2 bases, J lost 5 bases, and 9 bases lay in between. The V gene's germline CDR1 is MNHEY and CDR2 SVGAGI. CDR3 amino acids: CASSYDQRTEAFF. The DNA of the CDR3 is TGTGCCAGCAGTTACGATCAGAGGACTGAAGCTTTCTTT.

CDR3 DNA sequence: TGCGCCAGCAGCTTAACAGGGGGTGTTAGCTCCTATAATTCACCCCTCCACTTT. This codes for CASSLTGGVSSYNSPLHF. J is TRBJ1-6 and V is TRBV5-1; 8 bases align to TRBD1. Germline V gene lookup returns CDR1 SGHRS and CDR2 YFSETQ. This CDR3 region has 18 residues. V was pared by 2 bases and J by 0 bases, with 7 bases of the junction left unmatched.

The gene calls are TRBV4-1 and TRBJ2-7; 9 nucleotides match TRBD2. The CDR3 has 17 residues. Germline V gives CDR1 MGHRA, CDR2 YSYEKL. The trim removed 1 base at V and 1 base at J, leaving 8 bases unmatched. Here the CDR3 DNA reads TGCGCCAGCAGCCAAGTGGCTAGCGGGACGCGATCCTACGAGCAGTACTTC. It encodes CASSQVASGTRSYEQYF.

The V call is TRBV28, the J call TRBJ2-7; perhaps TRBD1 as D (6 bases). The V end lost 3 bases, the J end lost 3 bases, and 12 bases lay between the germline ends. The CDR3 is made up of 14 amino acids. In germline, CDR1 is MDHEN, CDR2 SYDVKM. Here the CDR3 reads CASSFRDTNYEQYF. The CDR3 DNA follows: TGTGCCAGCAGTTTTCGGGACACTAACTACGAGCAGTACTTC.

This rearrangement joins TRBV9 to TRBJ1-2, with 7 nucleotides matching TRBD1. V trimming: 0 bases; J trimming: 6 bases; junction bases outside the gene matches: 11. There are 16 residues in the CDR3. Germline CDR1 is SGDLS and CDR2 is YYNGEE. This CDR3 reads CASSVEGQHSLHGYTF. CDR3 nucleotides: TGTGCCAGCAGCGTAGAGGGACAGCATTCCCTCCATGGCTACACCTTC.

The chain uses TRBV19 and TRBJ2-1; 13 nucleotides line up with TRBD2. Germline loops: CDR1 LNHDA, CDR2 SQIVND (reference sequence). The V and J ends lost 7 bases and 7 bases, in that order; junction bases with no gene match: 7. This CDR3 comprises 15 residues. CDR3 in DNA: TGTGCCAGTACCGCGACTAGCGGGAGGTTGAATGAGCAGTTCTTC. Protein: CASTATSGRLNEQFF.

The genes are TRBV29-1 and TRBJ2-7; 7 nucleotides match TRBD1. Losses at the gene ends were 6 bases for V and 4 bases for J; bases not matched to a gene: 9. The length of the CDR3 is 13 residues. CDR1 is SQVTM and CDR2 is ANQGSEA in the germline V gene. The CDR3 region is CSVLGQALYEQYF. The CDR3 DNA reads as TGCAGCGTGCTTGGACAGGCGCTGTACGAGCAGTACTTC.

The DNA for the CDR3 is TGTGCCAGCAGCTTACGAACGGGAGGCTCCTACGAGCAGTACTTC. The encoded protein is CASSLRTGGSYEQYF. The chain recombines TRBV11-3 with TRBJ2-7, with TRBD2 matching 7 bases. This CDR3 region has 15 residues. Germline trimming cut 2 bases from V and 0 bases from J; bases unmatched to any gene: 4. In germline, CDR1 is SGHNT, CDR2 YENEEA. The full variable domain, with the rest looked up from reference TRBV11-3 and TRBJ2-7, is EAGVVQSPRYKIIEKKQPVAFWCNPISGHNTLYWYLQNLGQGPELLIRYENEEAVDDSQLPKDRFSAERLKGVDSTLKIQPAELGDSAVYLCASSLRTGGSYEQYFGPGTRLTVT.

This clone occurred once. The chain employs TRBV7-6 and TRBJ1-5; tentatively, D is TRBD1 (5 bases). Trimming removed 0 bases from V and 2 bases from J, with 14 bases in between. The CDR3 has 17 residues. CDR1 is SGHVS, CDR2 FNYEAQ, per germline. CDR3 sequence (DNA): TGTGCCAGCAGCTTAGCGGTCCGGAGGGGTGGCAATCAGCCCCAGCATTTT. Translated: CASSLAVRRGGNQPQHF.

The chain employs TRBV7-9 and TRBJ2-1; the match to TRBD2 covers 12 bases. Trimming removed 5 bases from V and 5 bases from J; junction bases left unmatched: 4. This CDR3 is 15 amino acids long. Germline CDR1 is SEHNR and CDR2 is FQNEAQ (reference sequence). The CDR3 here is CASSPSGRADNEQFF. As DNA, the CDR3 is TGTGCCAGCAGCCCTAGCGGGAGGGCGGACAATGAGCAGTTCTTC.

This clone has just a few counts. V and J are TRBV27 and TRBJ2-7; 7 nucleotides align to TRBD2. Germline V gene lookup returns CDR1 MNHEY and CDR2 SMNVEV (reference sequence). This CDR3 is 15 amino acids long. Trimming removed 2 bases from V and 4 bases from J; junction bases left unmatched: 8. CDR3 amino acids: CASSLAGVSIYEQYF. CDR3 sequence (DNA): TGTGCCAGCAGTTTAGCGGGAGTTAGTATTTACGAGCAGTACTTC.

The chain recombines TRBV11-2 with TRBJ2-5; D is undetermined. Germline values: CDR1 SGHAT, CDR2 FQNNGV. The CDR3 sequence is 11 residues long. Trimming shortened V by 1 base and J by 5 bases, and 2 bases separated the two germline ends. In DNA, the CDR3 is TGTGCCAGCAGCTTAGCGGAGACCCAGTACTTC. Protein: CASSLAETQYF.